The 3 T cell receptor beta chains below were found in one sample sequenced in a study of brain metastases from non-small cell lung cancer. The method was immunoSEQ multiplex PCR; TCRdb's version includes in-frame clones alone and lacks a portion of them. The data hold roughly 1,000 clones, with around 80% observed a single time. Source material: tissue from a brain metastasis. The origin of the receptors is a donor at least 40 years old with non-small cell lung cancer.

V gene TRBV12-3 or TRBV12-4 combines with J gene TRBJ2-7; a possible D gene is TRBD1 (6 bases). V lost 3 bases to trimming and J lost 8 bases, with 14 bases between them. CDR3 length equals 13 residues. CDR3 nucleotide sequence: TGTGCCAGCAGTTTCGACAGGAAGGGTCAGCAGTACTTC. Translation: CASSFDRKGQQYF.

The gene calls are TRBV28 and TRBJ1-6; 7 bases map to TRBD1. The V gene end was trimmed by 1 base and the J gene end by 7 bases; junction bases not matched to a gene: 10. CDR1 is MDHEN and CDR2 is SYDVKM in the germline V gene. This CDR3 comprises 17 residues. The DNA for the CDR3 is TGTGCCAGCAGTTTATACTGGGCGGGGACAGCGAATTCACCCCTCCACTTT. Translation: CASSLYWAGTANSPLHF.

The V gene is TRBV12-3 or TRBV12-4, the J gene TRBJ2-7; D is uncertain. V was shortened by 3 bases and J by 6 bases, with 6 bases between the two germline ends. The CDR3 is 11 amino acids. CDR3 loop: CASSFGREQYF. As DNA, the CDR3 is TGTGCCAGCAGTTTTGGGCGCGAGCAGTACTTC.